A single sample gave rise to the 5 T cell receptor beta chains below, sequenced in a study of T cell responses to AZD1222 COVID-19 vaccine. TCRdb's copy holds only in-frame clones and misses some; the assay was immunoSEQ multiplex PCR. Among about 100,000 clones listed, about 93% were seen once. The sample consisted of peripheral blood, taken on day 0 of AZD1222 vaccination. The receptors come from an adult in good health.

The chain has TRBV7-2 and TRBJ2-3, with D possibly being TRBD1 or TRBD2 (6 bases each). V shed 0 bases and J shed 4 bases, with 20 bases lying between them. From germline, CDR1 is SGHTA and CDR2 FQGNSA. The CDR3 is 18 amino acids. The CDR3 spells CASSLARVRRGLSDTQYF. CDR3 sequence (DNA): TGTGCCAGCAGCTTAGCGCGGGTTAGGAGGGGGTTATCAGATACGCAGTATTTT.

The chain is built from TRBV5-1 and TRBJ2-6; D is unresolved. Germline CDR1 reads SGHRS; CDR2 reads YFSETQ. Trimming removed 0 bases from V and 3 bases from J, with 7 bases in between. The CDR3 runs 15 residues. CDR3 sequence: CASSLVGFGANVLTF. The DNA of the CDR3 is TGCGCCAGCAGCTTGGTAGGGTTTGGGGCCAACGTCCTGACTTTC.

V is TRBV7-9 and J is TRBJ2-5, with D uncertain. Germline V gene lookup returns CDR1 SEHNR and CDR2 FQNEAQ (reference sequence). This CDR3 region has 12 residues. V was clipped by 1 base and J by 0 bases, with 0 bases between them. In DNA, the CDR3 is TGTGCCAGCAGCTTAGACCAAGAGACCCAGTACTTC. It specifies CASSLDQETQYF. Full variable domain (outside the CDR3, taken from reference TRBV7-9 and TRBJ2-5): DTGVSQNPRHKITKRGQNVTFRCDPISEHNRLYWYRQTLGQGPEFLTYFQNEAQLEKSRLLSDRFSAERPKGSFSTLEIQRTEQGDSAMYLCASSLDQETQYFGPGTRLLVL.

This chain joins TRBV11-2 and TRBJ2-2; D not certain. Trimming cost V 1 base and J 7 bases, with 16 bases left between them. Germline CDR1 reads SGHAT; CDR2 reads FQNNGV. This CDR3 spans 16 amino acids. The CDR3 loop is CASSLVSIGNGGELFF. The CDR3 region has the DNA TGTGCCAGCAGCTTAGTGTCCATAGGGAACGGCGGGGAGCTGTTTTTT.

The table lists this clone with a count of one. CDR3: CASSAGGGASYNEQFF. The DNA for the CDR3 is TGTGCCAGCAGTGCCGGAGGGGGGGCATCCTACAATGAGCAGTTCTTC. The chain combines TRBV6-4 with TRBJ2-1; possible D gene TRBD2, 7 bases. V lost 4 bases, J lost 1 base, and 14 bases lay in between. CDR1 is MRHNA, CDR2 SNTAGT, per germline. The CDR3 is 16 amino acids.